This T cell receptor beta chain came from a study of blood T cell repertoires in COVID-19. Study as a whole: Sites across the United States, Italy and Spain contributed samples from acute and convalescent COVID-19. PBMCs, B-cell-depleted T cells, or T cells were the source of the cDNA or gDNA that made up the material.

This clone was observed a few times. The table came from immunoSEQ multiplex PCR; TCRdb's copy has only in-frame clones and leaves some out. The table has more than 200,000 clones, approximately 86% seen once. Trimming removed 10 bases at V and 4 bases at J, with 13 bases between. CDR1 LNHDA and CDR2 SQIVND come from the germline V gene (reference sequence). This CDR3 comprises 12 residues. The chain employs TRBV19 and TRBJ2-5; possibly TRBD1 for D (5 bases). The TCR sequence derives from a man aged 30 to 39 with active or convalescent COVID-19. Sequenced: peripheral blood. The CDR3 DNA is TGTGCCATTCCAGGGTATAGAGAGACCCAGTACTTC. It encodes CAIPGYRETQYF. The full variable domain, its missing parts supplied by reference TRBV19 and TRBJ2-5, is DGGITQSPKYLFRKEGQNVTLSCEQNLNHDAMYWYRQDPGQGLRLIYYSQIVNDFQKGDIAEGYSVSREKKESFPLTVTSAQKNPTAFYLCAIPGYRETQYFGPGTRLLVL.